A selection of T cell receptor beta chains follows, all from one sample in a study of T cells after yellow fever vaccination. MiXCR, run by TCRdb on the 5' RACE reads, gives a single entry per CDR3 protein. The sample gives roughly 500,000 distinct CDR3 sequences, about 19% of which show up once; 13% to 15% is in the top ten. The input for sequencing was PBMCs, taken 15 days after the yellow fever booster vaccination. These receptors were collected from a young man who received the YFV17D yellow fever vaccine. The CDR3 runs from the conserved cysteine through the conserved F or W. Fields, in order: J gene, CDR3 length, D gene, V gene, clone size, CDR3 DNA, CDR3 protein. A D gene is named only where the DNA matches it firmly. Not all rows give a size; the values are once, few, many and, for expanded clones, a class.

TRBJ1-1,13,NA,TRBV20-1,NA,TGCAGTGCTAGAGATCCGGGACTCACTGAAGCTTTCTTT,CSARDPGLTEAFF
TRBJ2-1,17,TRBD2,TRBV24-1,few,TGTGCCACCAGTGGTATCAGCGGGACCAACTCCTACAATGAGCAGTTCTTC,CATSGISGTNSYNEQFF
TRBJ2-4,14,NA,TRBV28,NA,TGTGCCAGCAGCCCGGGACAAAGGGGAAACATTCAGTACTTC,CASSPGQRGNIQYF
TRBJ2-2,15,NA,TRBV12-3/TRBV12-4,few,TGTGCCAGCAGTTCCCGGAGGCCGAACACCGGGGAGCTGTTTTTT,CASSSRRPNTGELFF
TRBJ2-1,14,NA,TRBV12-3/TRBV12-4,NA,TGTGCCAGCAGTTTTTTTGGAGGGGGCAATGAGCAGTTCTTC,CASSFFGGGNEQFF
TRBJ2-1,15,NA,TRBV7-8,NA,TGTGCCAGCAGCGGATTAGGGACTGACGGGAATGAGCAGTTCTTC,CASSGLGTDGNEQFF
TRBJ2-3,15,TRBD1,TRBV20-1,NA,TGCAGTGCTTTGCCTTGGGACAGGGAAAGAGATACGCAGTATTTT,CSALPWDRERDTQYF
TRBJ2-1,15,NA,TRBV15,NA,TGTGCCACCAGCAGAGTCCGGGGTGTCGGCAATGAGCAGTTCTTC,CATSRVRGVGNEQFF
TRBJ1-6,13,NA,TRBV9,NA,TGTGCCAGCAGCGTCGGGTCGAATTCACCCCTCCACTTT,CASSVGSNSPLHF
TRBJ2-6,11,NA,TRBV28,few,TGTGCCAGCAGTACAACCACCGTCCTGACTTTC,CASSTTTVLTF
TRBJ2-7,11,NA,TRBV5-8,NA,TGTGCCAGCAGCACTATCGGCGGGCAGTACTTC,CASSTIGGQYF
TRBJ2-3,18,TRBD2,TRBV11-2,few,TGTGCCAGCAGCGCCCATCTAGCGGGAGCGGGGGCATCAGATACGCAGTATTTT,CASSAHLAGAGASDTQYF
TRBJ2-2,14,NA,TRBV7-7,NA,TGTGCTAGCAGCCCCGGAGTACGAACCGGGGAGCTGTTTTTT,CASSPGVRTGELFF
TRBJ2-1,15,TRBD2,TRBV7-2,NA,TGTGCCAGCAGCTTGGCGGGACTAGCGTACAATGAGCAGTTCTTC,CASSLAGLAYNEQFF
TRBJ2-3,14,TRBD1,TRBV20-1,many,TGCAGTGCTACCGGGACAGGGGGAACAGATACGCAGTATTTT,CSATGTGGTDTQYF
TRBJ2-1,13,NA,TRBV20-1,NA,TGCAGTGCTGGACAGTTACCCTACAATGAGCAGTTCTTC,CSAGQLPYNEQFF
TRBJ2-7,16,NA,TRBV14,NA,TGTGCCAGCAGCCAAGATCGCGGCCAGGTCACCTACGAGCAGTACTTC,CASSQDRGQVTYEQYF
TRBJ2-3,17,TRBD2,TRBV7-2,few,TGTGCCAGCAGCCCGCCGGGACTAGCGGGAGTATCCGATACGCAGTATTTT,CASSPPGLAGVSDTQYF
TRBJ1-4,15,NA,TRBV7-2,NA,TGTGCCAGCAGCTTCGAGGGGGTCACTAATGAAAAACTGTTTTTT,CASSFEGVTNEKLFF
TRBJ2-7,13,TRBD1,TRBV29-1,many,TGCAGCGTTGGCAACCGGACAGGGCCCGAGCAGTACTTC,CSVGNRTGPEQYF
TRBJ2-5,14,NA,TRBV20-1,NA,TGCAGTGCTCGAATACTAGTCGAGGAAGAGACCCAGTACTTC,CSARILVEEETQYF
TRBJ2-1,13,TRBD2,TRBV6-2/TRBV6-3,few,TGTGCCAGCAGGCAGACTAGCGGGGGAGAGCAGTTCTTC,CASRQTSGGEQFF
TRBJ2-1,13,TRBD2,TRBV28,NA,TGTGCCAGCAGTTTATTTAGCGGGAATGAGCAGTTCTTC,CASSLFSGNEQFF
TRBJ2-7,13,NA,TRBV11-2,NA,TGTGCCAGCAGCTTTTGGCAGACGGGCGAGCAGTACTTC,CASSFWQTGEQYF
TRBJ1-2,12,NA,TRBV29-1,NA,TGCAGCTCTAATCGGGAGACCGGTGGCTACACCTTC,CSSNRETGGYTF
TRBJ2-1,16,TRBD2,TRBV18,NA,TGTGCCAGCTCACCCGCTGCTAGCGGGATGGGATTGGAGCAGTTCTTC,CASSPAASGMGLEQFF
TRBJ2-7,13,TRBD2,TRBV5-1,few,TGCGCCAGCGGACTAGCGGGAGGATACGAGCAGTACTTC,CASGLAGGYEQYF
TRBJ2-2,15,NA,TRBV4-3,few,TGCGCCAGCAGCCCGCCGGGCGGGGTTACCGGGGAGCTGTTTTTT,CASSPPGGVTGELFF
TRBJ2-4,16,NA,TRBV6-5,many,TGTGCCAGCAGTTACTCGATCGAGGGACCCAAAAACATTCAGTACTTC,CASSYSIEGPKNIQYF
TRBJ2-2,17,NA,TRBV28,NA,TGTGCCAGCATTGCGAGGTTTGGGCAGGGGTCGACCGGGGAGCTGTTTTTT,CASIARFGQGSTGELFF
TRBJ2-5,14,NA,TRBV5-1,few,TGCGCCAGCAGCTTTTGGGGCCTCGGGGAGACCCAGTACTTC,CASSFWGLGETQYF
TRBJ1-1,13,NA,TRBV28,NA,TGTGCCAGCAGGTACTACAGGGACACTGAAGCTTTCTTT,CASRYYRDTEAFF
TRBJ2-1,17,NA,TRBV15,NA,TGTGCCACCAGCAGACCCTCCCAACTGAGCTCCTACAATGAGCAGTCCTTC,CATSRPSQLSSYNEQSF
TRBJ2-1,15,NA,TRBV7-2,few,TGTGCCAGCAGCTCCCTTGGGTCACTATACAATGAGCAGTTCTTC,CASSSLGSLYNEQFF
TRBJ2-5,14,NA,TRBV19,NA,TGTGCCAGTAGTACGCCCGGGACCTCAGAGACCCAGTACTTC,CASSTPGTSETQYF
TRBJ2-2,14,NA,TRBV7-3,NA,TGTGCCAGCAGCCAAACTAGCTCCATCGGGGAGCTGTTTTTT,CASSQTSSIGELFF
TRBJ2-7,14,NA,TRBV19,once,TGTGCCAGTAGTATACGCGCGCGGGAAGAGGAGCAGTACTTC,CASSIRAREEEQYF
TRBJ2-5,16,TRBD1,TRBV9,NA,TGTGCCAGCAGCGTAGCCATCGGGACAGCCCAAGAGACCCAGTACTTC,CASSVAIGTAQETQYF
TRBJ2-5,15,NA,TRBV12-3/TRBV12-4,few,TGTGCCAGCAGTTTGGAGGGGGCTCGACAAGAGACCCAGTACTTC,CASSLEGARQETQYF
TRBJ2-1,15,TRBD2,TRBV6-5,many,TGTGCCAGCAGGACCGGACTAGCGGGAGGGAATGAGCAGTTCTTC,CASRTGLAGGNEQFF
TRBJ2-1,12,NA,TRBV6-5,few,TGTGCCAGCAGTGCCGACAGTGATGAGCAGTTCTTC,CASSADSDEQFF
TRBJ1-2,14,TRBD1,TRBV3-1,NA,TGTGCCAGCAGCCAAGAGGACAGGGGTGATGGCTACACCTTC,CASSQEDRGDGYTF